This is a list of T cell receptor beta chains from one sample in a study of T cells in Graves' hyperthyroidism and ophthalmopathy. TCRdb re-called the multiplex PCR reads through MiXCR, storing one row per CDR3 protein. The sample consists of almost 600,000 distinct CDR3 sequences, approximately 15% of them appearing once. The sequenced sample consisted of blood. Every receptor here comes from a woman aged 25 to 45 with Graves' hyperthyroidism that later progressed to Graves' ophthalmopathy. Both conserved end residues are part of each CDR3. The order of the fields is CDR3 length, D gene, V gene, J gene, clone size, CDR3 DNA, CDR3 protein. A D gene is named only where the DNA matches it firmly. Size values are once, few and many counts, or a class for expanded clones, and some rows have none.

CDR3 length: 14; D gene: .; V gene: TRBV7-9; J gene: TRBJ1-4; clone size: many; CDR3 DNA: TGTGCCGGATCATTAGACAGCCTTAATGAAAAACTGTTTTTT; CDR3 protein: CAGSLDSLNEKLFF
CDR3 length: 12; D gene: .; V gene: TRBV2; J gene: TRBJ1-2; clone size: .; CDR3 DNA: TGTGCCAGCAGTGACTTGCGGTGGGGCTACACCTTC; CDR3 protein: CASSDLRWGYTF
CDR3 length: 16; D gene: TRBD2; V gene: TRBV28; J gene: TRBJ2-7; clone size: .; CDR3 DNA: TGTGCCAGCAGTCTTGAAGCGGGAGGGATCTCCTACGAGCAGTACTTC; CDR3 protein: CASSLEAGGISYEQYF
CDR3 length: 14; D gene: .; V gene: TRBV18; J gene: TRBJ2-7; clone size: many; CDR3 DNA: TGTGCCAGCTCACCACAGGACCCCTCCTACGAGCAGTACTTC; CDR3 protein: CASSPQDPSYEQYF
CDR3 length: 12; D gene: .; V gene: TRBV29-1; J gene: TRBJ2-7; clone size: many; CDR3 DNA: TGCAGCGTTGATGGGGGTACTTACGAGCAGTACTTC; CDR3 protein: CSVDGGTYEQYF
CDR3 length: 16; D gene: TRBD1; V gene: TRBV7-9; J gene: TRBJ1-2; clone size: many; CDR3 DNA: TGTGCCAGCAGCGGGACAGGGGGCGTCGCTAACTATGGCTACACCTTC; CDR3 protein: CASSGTGGVANYGYTF
CDR3 length: 12; D gene: .; V gene: TRBV9; J gene: TRBJ2-1; clone size: .; CDR3 DNA: TGTGCCAGCAGCGTAGGTAGCGTCCCCCCGTTCTTC; CDR3 protein: CASSVGSVPPFF
CDR3 length: 15; D gene: .; V gene: TRBV27; J gene: TRBJ2-3; clone size: .; CDR3 DNA: TGTGCCAGCAGTCCAACTTACTATAGCACAGATACGCAGTATTTT; CDR3 protein: CASSPTYYSTDTQYF
CDR3 length: 17; D gene: .; V gene: TRBV7-9; J gene: TRBJ1-2; clone size: many; CDR3 DNA: TGTGCCAGCAGCTCCACCGGGGCCCAAGGGGTTAACTATGGCTACACCTTC; CDR3 protein: CASSSTGAQGVNYGYTF
CDR3 length: 15; D gene: TRBD2; V gene: TRBV12-3/TRBV12-4; J gene: TRBJ2-7; clone size: many; CDR3 DNA: TGTGCCAGCAGTTTAGCGACTAGCGGGTCCTACGAGCAGTACTTC; CDR3 protein: CASSLATSGSYEQYF
CDR3 length: 12; D gene: .; V gene: TRBV10-3; J gene: TRBJ1-5; clone size: few; CDR3 DNA: TGTGCCGCCCAGGGCCCCGAGGGACCCCAGCATTTT; CDR3 protein: CAAQGPEGPQHF
CDR3 length: 17; D gene: TRBD2; V gene: TRBV4-2; J gene: TRBJ2-7; clone size: .; CDR3 DNA: TGTGCCAGCAGCCCACCGCCCCTGCGGGAGGACGCCTACGAGCAGTACTTC; CDR3 protein: CASSPPPLREDAYEQYF
CDR3 length: 14; D gene: .; V gene: TRBV27; J gene: TRBJ2-2; clone size: few; CDR3 DNA: TGTGCCAGCAGTCCCAGGGTCACGACCGGGGAGCTGTTTTTT; CDR3 protein: CASSPRVTTGELFF
CDR3 length: 14; D gene: .; V gene: TRBV30; J gene: TRBJ1-1; clone size: many; CDR3 DNA: TGTGCCTGGAGTCTATACAGGCTCAACACTGAAGCTTTCTTT; CDR3 protein: CAWSLYRLNTEAFF
CDR3 length: 15; D gene: .; V gene: TRBV19; J gene: TRBJ2-7; clone size: .; CDR3 DNA: TGTGCCAGTCCCCCCCCCCGGACGGTCTCCTACGAGCAGTACTTC; CDR3 protein: CASPPPRTVSYEQYF
CDR3 length: 15; D gene: .; V gene: TRBV9; J gene: TRBJ2-7; clone size: few; CDR3 DNA: TGTGCCAGCAGCGTTGCCGGGGACGGACCCTACGAGCAGTACTTC; CDR3 protein: CASSVAGDGPYEQYF
CDR3 length: 15; D gene: .; V gene: TRBV18; J gene: TRBJ1-1; clone size: few; CDR3 DNA: TGTGCCAGCTCACCACCAGGAAGGGGCTACACTGAAGCTTTCTTT; CDR3 protein: CASSPPGRGYTEAFF
CDR3 length: 13; D gene: TRBD2; V gene: TRBV19; J gene: TRBJ2-1; clone size: .; CDR3 DNA: TGTGCCAGTAGTATACTAGCGGGGAATGAGCAGTTCTTC; CDR3 protein: CASSILAGNEQFF
CDR3 length: 15; D gene: .; V gene: TRBV3-1; J gene: TRBJ2-2; clone size: many; CDR3 DNA: TGTGCCAGCAGCCAAGGGGCAACGAACACCGGGGAGCTGTTTTTT; CDR3 protein: CASSQGATNTGELFF
CDR3 length: 15; D gene: TRBD2; V gene: TRBV5-4; J gene: TRBJ2-5; clone size: few; CDR3 DNA: TGTGCCAGCAGCTTTTATACTAGCGGGGAAGAGACCCAGTACTTC; CDR3 protein: CASSFYTSGEETQYF
CDR3 length: 12; D gene: .; V gene: TRBV7-9; J gene: TRBJ2-1; clone size: many; CDR3 DNA: TGTGCCAGCAGCTTAGCGTCCGATGAGCAGTTCTTC; CDR3 protein: CASSLASDEQFF
CDR3 length: 19; D gene: TRBD2; V gene: TRBV24-1; J gene: TRBJ2-1; clone size: few; CDR3 DNA: TGTGCCACCAGTGATCCAGCTAGCGGGGCCATCAGCTCCTACAATGAGCAGTTCTTC; CDR3 protein: CATSDPASGAISSYNEQFF
CDR3 length: 13; D gene: .; V gene: TRBV4-2; J gene: TRBJ2-7; clone size: many; CDR3 DNA: TGTGCCAGCACGGAGGACAGCTCCTACGAGCAGTACTTC; CDR3 protein: CASTEDSSYEQYF
CDR3 length: 13; D gene: .; V gene: TRBV18; J gene: TRBJ1-1; clone size: .; CDR3 DNA: TGTGCCAGCTCACCAACGGCTGGGCCCGAAGCTTTCTTT; CDR3 protein: CASSPTAGPEAFF
CDR3 length: 12; D gene: .; V gene: TRBV5-1; J gene: TRBJ2-1; clone size: many; CDR3 DNA: TGCGCCAGCAGCTTGTTAGAAGGGCAGCAGTTCTTC; CDR3 protein: CASSLLEGQQFF
CDR3 length: 13; D gene: .; V gene: TRBV6-4; J gene: TRBJ1-1; clone size: many; CDR3 DNA: TGTGCCAGCAGTTACAGGGAAGGGGCTGAAGCTTTCTTT; CDR3 protein: CASSYREGAEAFF
CDR3 length: 12; D gene: .; V gene: TRBV30; J gene: TRBJ1-1; clone size: .; CDR3 DNA: TGTGCCTGGACAGGGTCGGGAACTGAAGCTTTCTTT; CDR3 protein: CAWTGSGTEAFF
CDR3 length: 14; D gene: TRBD1; V gene: TRBV7-2; J gene: TRBJ2-7; clone size: few; CDR3 DNA: TGTGCCAGCAGGCTAAGGACAGGGGTCAACGAGCAGTACTTC; CDR3 protein: CASRLRTGVNEQYF
CDR3 length: 15; D gene: .; V gene: TRBV20-1; J gene: TRBJ2-1; clone size: .; CDR3 DNA: TGCAGTGCTAGATTGGTCCCCCTGGTGGGTAATGAGCAGTTCTTC; CDR3 protein: CSARLVPLVGNEQFF
CDR3 length: 14; D gene: .; V gene: TRBV6-1; J gene: TRBJ2-1; clone size: many; CDR3 DNA: TGTGCCAGCAGTGGTAATACAGCCTTCAGTGAGCAGTTCTTC; CDR3 protein: CASSGNTAFSEQFF
CDR3 length: 15; D gene: .; V gene: TRBV5-1; J gene: TRBJ1-5; clone size: many; CDR3 DNA: TGCGCCAGCAGCCCCGAGGGAAACGGCTATCAGCCCCAGCATTTT; CDR3 protein: CASSPEGNGYQPQHF
CDR3 length: 14; D gene: .; V gene: TRBV12-5; J gene: TRBJ1-3; clone size: many; CDR3 DNA: TGTGCTAGTGGTTTGGGCTGGGGTCTCGGCGCCATATATTTT; CDR3 protein: CASGLGWGLGAIYF
CDR3 length: 14; D gene: .; V gene: TRBV11-2; J gene: TRBJ1-1; clone size: many; CDR3 DNA: TGTGCCAGCAGTCCCCGCAAAACGAACACTGAAGCTTTCTTT; CDR3 protein: CASSPRKTNTEAFF
CDR3 length: 15; D gene: .; V gene: TRBV5-1; J gene: TRBJ1-3; clone size: many; CDR3 DNA: TGCGCCAGCCAAAAAGGTGGAGTCTCTGGAAACACCATATATTTT; CDR3 protein: CASQKGGVSGNTIYF